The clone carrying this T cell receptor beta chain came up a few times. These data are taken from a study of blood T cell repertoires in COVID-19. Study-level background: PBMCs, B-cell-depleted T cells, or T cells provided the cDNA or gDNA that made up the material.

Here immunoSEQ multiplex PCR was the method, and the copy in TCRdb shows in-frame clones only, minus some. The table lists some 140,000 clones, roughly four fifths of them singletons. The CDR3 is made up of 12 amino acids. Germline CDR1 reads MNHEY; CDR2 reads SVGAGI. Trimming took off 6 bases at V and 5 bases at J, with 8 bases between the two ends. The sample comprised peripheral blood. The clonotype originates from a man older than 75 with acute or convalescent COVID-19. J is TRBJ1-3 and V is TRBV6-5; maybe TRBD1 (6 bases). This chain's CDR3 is CASRTGRNTIYF. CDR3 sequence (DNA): TGTGCCAGCAGAACAGGGAGAAACACCATATATTTT.